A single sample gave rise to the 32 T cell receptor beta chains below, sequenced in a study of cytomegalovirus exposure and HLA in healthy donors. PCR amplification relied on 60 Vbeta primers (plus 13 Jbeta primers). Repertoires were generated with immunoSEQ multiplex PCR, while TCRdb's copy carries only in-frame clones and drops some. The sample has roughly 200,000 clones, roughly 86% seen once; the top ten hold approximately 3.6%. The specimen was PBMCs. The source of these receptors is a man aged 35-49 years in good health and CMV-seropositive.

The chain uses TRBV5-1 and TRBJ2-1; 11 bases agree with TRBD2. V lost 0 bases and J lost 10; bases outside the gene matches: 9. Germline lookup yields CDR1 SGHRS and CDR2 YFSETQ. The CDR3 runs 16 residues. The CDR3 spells CASSLVGSGGAWEQFF. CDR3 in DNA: TGCGCCAGCAGCTTGGTGGGTAGCGGGGGGGCCTGGGAGCAGTTCTTC.

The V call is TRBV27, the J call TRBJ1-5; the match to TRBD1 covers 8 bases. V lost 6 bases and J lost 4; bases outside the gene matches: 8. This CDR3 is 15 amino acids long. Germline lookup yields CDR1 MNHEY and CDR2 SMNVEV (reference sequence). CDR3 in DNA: TGTGCCAGCAGATCAAGGACAGGGTGGAATCAGCCCCAGCATTTT. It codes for CASRSRTGWNQPQHF.

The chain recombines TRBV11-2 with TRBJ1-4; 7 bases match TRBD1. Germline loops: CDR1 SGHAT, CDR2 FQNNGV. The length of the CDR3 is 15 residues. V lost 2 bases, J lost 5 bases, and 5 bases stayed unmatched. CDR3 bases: TGTGCCAGCAGCTTACTGACAGGGACGAATGAAAAACTGTTTTTT. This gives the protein CASSLLTGTNEKLFF.

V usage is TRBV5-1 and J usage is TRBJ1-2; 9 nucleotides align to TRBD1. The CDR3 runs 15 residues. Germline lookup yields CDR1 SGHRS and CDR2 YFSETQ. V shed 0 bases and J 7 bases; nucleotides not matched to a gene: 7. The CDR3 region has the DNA TGCGCCAGCAGCTTGGCCTTCGGACAGGGGTCTGGCTACACCTTC. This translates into CASSLAFGQGSGYTF.

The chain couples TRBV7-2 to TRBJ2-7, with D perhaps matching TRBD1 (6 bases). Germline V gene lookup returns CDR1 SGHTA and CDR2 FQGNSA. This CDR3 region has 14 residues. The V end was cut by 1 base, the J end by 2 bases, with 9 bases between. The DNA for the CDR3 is TGTGCCAGCAGCTTAGGAGAGGGGGCCTACGAGCAGTACTTC. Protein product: CASSLGEGAYEQYF.

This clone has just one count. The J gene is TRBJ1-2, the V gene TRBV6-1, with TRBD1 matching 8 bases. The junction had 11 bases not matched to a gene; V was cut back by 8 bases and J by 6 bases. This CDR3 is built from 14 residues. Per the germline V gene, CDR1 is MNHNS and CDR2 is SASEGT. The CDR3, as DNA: TGTGCCAGCGTCGCCCTATGGACAGGGAATGGCTACACCTTC. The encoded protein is CASVALWTGNGYTF.

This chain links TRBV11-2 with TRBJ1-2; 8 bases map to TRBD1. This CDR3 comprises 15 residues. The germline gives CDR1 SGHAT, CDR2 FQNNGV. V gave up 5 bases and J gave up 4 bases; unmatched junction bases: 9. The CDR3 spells CASSAPDRGGYGYTF. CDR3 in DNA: TGTGCCAGCAGCGCCCCCGACAGGGGAGGCTATGGCTACACCTTC.

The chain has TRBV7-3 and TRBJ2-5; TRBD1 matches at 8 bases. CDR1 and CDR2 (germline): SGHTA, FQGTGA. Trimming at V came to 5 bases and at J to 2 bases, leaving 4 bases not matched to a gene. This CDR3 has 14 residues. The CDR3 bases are TGTGCCAGCAGCCCCCACAGGGGGCAAGAGACCCAGTACTTC. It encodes CASSPHRGQETQYF.

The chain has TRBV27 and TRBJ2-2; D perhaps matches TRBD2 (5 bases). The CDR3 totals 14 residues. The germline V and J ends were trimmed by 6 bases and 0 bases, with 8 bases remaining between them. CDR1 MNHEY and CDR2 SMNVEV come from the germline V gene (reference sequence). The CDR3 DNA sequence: TGTGCCAGCAGGACTATAACGAACACCGGGGAGCTGTTTTTT. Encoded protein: CASRTITNTGELFF.

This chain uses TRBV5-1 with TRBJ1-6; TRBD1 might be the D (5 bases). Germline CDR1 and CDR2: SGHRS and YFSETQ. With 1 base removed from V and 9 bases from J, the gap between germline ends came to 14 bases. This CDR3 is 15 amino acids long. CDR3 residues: CASSLSWGAVSPLHF. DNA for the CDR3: TGCGCCAGCAGCTTGAGCTGGGGCGCAGTTTCACCCCTCCACTTT.

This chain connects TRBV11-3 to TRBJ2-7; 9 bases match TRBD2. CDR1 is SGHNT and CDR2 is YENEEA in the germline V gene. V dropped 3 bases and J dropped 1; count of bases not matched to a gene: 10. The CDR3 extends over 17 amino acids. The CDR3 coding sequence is TGTGCCAGCAGCTTCGGATCAGGAGCGGGAGGATCCTACGAGCAGTACTTC. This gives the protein CASSFGSGAGGSYEQYF.

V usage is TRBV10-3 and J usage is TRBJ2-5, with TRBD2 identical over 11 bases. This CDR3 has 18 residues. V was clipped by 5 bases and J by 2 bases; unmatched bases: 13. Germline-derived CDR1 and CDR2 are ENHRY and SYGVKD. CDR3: CAISQSTSGSGLQETQYF. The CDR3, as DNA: TGTGCCATCAGTCAATCAACTAGCGGGAGTGGGCTTCAAGAGACCCAGTACTTC.

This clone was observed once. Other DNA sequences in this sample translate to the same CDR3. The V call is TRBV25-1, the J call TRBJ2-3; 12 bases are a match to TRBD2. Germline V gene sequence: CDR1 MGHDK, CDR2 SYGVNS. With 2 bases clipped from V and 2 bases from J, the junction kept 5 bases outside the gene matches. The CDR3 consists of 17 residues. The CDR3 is CASSEPGLAGITDTQYF. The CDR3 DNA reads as TGTGCCAGCAGTGAACCGGGACTAGCGGGTATCACAGATACGCAGTATTTT.

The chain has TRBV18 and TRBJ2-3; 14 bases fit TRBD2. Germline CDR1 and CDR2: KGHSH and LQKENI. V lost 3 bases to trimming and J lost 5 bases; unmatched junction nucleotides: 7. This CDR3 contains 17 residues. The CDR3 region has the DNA TGTGCCAGCTCACCTCTGACTAGCGGGGGGGCCGGAGATACGCAGTATTTT. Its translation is CASSPLTSGGAGDTQYF.

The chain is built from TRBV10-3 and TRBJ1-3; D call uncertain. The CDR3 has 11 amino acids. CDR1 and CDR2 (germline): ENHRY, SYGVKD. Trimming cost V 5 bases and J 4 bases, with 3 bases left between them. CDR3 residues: CAISRGNTIYF. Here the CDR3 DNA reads TGTGCCATCAGTCGGGGAAACACCATATATTTT.

Written as DNA, the CDR3 is TGTGCCACCAGCAGAGAAGGGGCCGGCCCTGAAAACATTCAGTACTTC. Its translation is CATSREGAGPENIQYF. The chain uses TRBV15 and TRBJ2-4; perhaps TRBD1 as D (5 bases). Trimming stripped 0 bases from V and 5 bases from J, with 14 bases between. From germline, CDR1 is LNHNV and CDR2 YYDKDF (reference sequence). This CDR3 has 16 residues.

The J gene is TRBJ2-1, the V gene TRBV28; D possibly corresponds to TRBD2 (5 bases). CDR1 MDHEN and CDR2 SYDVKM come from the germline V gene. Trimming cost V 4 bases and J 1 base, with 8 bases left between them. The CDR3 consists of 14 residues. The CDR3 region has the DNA TGTGCCAGCAGTTCTGGACTTTCCTACAATGAGCAGTTCTTC. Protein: CASSSGLSYNEQFF.

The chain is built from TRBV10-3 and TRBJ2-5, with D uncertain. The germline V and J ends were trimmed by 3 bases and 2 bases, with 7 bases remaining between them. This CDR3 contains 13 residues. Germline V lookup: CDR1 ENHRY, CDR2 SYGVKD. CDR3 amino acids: CAISDSGQETQYF. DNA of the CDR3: TGTGCCATCAGTGACTCAGGTCAAGAGACCCAGTACTTC.

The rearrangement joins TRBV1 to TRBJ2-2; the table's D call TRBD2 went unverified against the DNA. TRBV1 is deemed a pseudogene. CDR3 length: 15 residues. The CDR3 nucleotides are TGCACCAGCAGCCAAGAAGGGGGGGAACACCGGGGAGCTGTTTTT. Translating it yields CTSSQEGGEHRGAVF.

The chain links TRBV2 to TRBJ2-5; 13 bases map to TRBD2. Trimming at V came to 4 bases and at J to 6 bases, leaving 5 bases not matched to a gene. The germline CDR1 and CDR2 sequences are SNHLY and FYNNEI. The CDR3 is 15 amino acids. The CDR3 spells CASSATSGGAKTQYF. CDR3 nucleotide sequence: TGTGCCAGCAGTGCAACTAGCGGGGGGGCTAAGACCCAGTACTTC.

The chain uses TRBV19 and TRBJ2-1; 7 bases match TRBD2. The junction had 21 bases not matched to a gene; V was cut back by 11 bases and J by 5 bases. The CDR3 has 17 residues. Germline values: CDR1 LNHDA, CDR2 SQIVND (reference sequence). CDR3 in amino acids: CAAGRGELTMGDNEQFF. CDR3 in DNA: TGTGCCGCCGGCCGGGGGGAATTGACAATGGGGGACAATGAGCAGTTCTTC.

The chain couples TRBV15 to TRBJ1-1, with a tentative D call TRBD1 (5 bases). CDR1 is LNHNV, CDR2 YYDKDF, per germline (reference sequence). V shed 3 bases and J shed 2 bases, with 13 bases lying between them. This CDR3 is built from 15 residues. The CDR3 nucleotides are TGTGCCACCAGCAGCCCTCAGGGCGTCAACACTGAAGCTTTCTTT. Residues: CATSSPQGVNTEAFF.

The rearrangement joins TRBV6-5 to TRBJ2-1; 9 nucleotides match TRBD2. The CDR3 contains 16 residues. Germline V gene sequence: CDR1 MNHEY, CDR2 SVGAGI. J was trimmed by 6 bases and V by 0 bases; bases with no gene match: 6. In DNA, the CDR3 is TGTGCCAGCAGTTACTCTCGAGCGGGGGGATTCAATGAGCAGTTCTTC. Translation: CASSYSRAGGFNEQFF.

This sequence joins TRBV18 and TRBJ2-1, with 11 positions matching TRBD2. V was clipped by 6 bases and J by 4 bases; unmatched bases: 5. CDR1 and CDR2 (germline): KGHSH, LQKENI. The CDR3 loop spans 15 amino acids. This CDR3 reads CASSPTSGGYNEQFF. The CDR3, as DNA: TGTGCCAGCTCGCCCACTAGCGGGGGATACAATGAGCAGTTCTTC.

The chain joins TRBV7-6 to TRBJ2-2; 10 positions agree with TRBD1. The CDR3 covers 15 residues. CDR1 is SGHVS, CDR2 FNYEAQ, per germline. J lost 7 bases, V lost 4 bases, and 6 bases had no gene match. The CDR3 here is CASSSRQGASGELFF. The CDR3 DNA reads TGTGCCAGCAGCTCACGACAGGGGGCGAGCGGGGAGCTGTTTTTT.

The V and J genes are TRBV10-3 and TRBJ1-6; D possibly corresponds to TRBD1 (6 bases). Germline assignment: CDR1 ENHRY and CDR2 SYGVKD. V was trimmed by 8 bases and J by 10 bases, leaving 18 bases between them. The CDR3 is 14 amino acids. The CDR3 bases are TGTGCCATCCGAGAACAGGGTACGGCGTCACCCCTCCACTTT. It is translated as CAIREQGTASPLHF.

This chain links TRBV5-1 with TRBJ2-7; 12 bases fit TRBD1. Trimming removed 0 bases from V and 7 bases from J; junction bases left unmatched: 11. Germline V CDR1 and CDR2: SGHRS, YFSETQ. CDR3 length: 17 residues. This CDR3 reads CASSLVPVGTGGGEQYF. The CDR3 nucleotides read TGCGCCAGCAGCTTGGTCCCAGTCGGGACAGGGGGCGGGGAGCAGTACTTC.

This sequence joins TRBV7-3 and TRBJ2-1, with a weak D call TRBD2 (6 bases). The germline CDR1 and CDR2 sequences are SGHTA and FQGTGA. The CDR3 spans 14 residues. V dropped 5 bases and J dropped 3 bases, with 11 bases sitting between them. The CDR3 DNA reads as TGTGCCAGCAGCACCTCGGGGGTCTACAATGAGCAGTTCTTC. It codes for CASSTSGVYNEQFF.

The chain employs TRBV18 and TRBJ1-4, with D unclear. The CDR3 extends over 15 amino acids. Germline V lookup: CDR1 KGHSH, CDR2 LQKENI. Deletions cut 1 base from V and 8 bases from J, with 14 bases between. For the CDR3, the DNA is TGTGCCAGCTCACCACGAGGGAGTTCAGAAGAAAAACTGTTTTTT. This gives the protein CASSPRGSSEEKLFF.

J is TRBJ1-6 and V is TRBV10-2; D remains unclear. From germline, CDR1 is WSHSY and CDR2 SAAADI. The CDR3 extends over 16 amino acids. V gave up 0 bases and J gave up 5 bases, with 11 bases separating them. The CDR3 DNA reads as TGCGCCAGCAGTGAGTCGTTTGGGCAGGATAATTCACCCCTCCACTTT. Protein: CASSESFGQDNSPLHF.

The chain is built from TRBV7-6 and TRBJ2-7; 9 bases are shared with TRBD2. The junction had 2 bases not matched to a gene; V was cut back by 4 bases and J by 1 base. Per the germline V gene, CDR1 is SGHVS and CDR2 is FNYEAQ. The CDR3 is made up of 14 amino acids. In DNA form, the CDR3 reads TGTGCCAGCAGCTACACTAGCGGGTCCTACGAGCAGTACTTC. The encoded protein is CASSYTSGSYEQYF. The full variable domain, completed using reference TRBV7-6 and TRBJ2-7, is GAGVSQSPRYKVTKRGQDVALRCDPISGHVSLYWYRQALGQGPEFLTYFNYEAQQDKSGLPNDRFSAERPEGSISTLTIQRTEQRDSAMYRCASSYTSGSYEQYFGPGTRLTVT.

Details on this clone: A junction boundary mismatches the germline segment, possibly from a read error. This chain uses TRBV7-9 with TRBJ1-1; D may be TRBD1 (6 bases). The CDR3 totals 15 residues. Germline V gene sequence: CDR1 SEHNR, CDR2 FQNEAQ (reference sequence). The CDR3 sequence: CSSSLARTAMGEAFF. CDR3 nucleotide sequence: TGTTCCAGCAGCTTAGCAAGGACAGCCATGGGTGAAGCTTTCTTT.